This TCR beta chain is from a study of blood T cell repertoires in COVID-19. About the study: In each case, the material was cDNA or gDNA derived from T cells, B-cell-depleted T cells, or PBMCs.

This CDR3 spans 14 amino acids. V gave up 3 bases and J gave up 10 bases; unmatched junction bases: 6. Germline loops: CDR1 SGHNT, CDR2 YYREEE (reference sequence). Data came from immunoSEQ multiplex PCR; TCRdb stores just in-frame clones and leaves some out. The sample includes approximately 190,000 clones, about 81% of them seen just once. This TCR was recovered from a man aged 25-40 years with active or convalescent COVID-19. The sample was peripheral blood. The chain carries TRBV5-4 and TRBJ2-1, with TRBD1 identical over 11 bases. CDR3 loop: CASSSGQGVGEQFF. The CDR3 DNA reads TGTGCCAGCAGCTCGGGACAGGGGGTTGGCGAGCAGTTCTTC.